The 24 T cell receptor beta chains given below trace back to one sample, sequenced in a study of cytomegalovirus exposure and HLA in healthy donors. PCR primers comprised 60 Vbeta and 13 Jbeta primers. This table comes from immunoSEQ multiplex PCR, and its TCRdb copy is limited to in-frame clones, with some not included. The profile shows some 120,000 clones, roughly three quarters of them singletons. Specimen: PBMCs. These receptor sequences come from a woman younger than 35 in good health and CMV-seropositive.

This chain links TRBV5-6 with TRBJ2-7; no definite D call. The CDR3 spans 11 residues. V lost 0 bases to trimming and J lost 6 bases, with 4 bases between them. Germline V gene data show CDR1 as SGHDT and CDR2 as YYEEEE. DNA of the CDR3: TGTGCCAGCAGCTTGGGCGGCGAGCAGTACTTC. This gives the protein CASSLGGEQYF.

The rearrangement uses TRBV4-2 and TRBJ2-4; weak D call: TRBD1 (7 bases). Trimming left V 0 bases short and J 1 base short, with 22 bases between. The length of the CDR3 is 20 residues. Germline lookup yields CDR1 LGHNA and CDR2 YNFKEQ. The CDR3 region has the DNA TGTGCCAGCAGCCAAGAGGAAAGGCGGGGCAGGGGGTCGGCCAAAAACATTCAGTACTTC. Translating it yields CASSQEERRGRGSAKNIQYF.

This clone has only a few counts. This chain connects TRBV5-1 to TRBJ1-1; 8 bases line up with TRBD1. The V and J ends lost 0 bases and 6 bases, in that order; junction bases with no gene match: 4. The CDR3 is made up of 14 amino acids. CDR1 is SGHRS and CDR2 is YFSETQ in the germline V gene. CDR3 sequence: CASSLAGGPAEAFF. The CDR3 bases are TGCGCCAGCAGCTTGGCAGGGGGCCCGGCTGAAGCTTTCTTT.

The chain is built from TRBV14 and TRBJ2-5, with 15 bases aligning to TRBD2. The length of the CDR3 is 17 residues. Trimming at V came to 4 bases and at J to 5 bases, leaving 8 bases not matched to a gene. Germline V gene lookup returns CDR1 SGHDN and CDR2 FVKESK. The CDR3 region is CASSRGLAGGPRETQYF. The DNA of the CDR3 is TGTGCCAGCAGCCGAGGACTAGCGGGAGGGCCGCGGGAGACCCAGTACTTC.

This clone was observed once. This rearrangement joins TRBV2 to TRBJ2-2; 7 nucleotides match TRBD2. The CDR3 contains 16 residues. Germline V gene lookup returns CDR1 SNHLY and CDR2 FYNNEI. V gave up 0 bases and J gave up 8 bases; unmatched junction bases: 9. The CDR3 reads CASSEAGLLGGGELFF. The CDR3 region has the DNA TGTGCCAGCAGTGAAGCGGGACTCCTGGGAGGGGGGGAGCTGTTTTTT.

In this sample, this clone turned up a few times. This rearrangement joins TRBV4-1 to TRBJ2-7, with D perhaps TRBD1 (6 bases). Germline V gene sequence: CDR1 MGHRA, CDR2 YSYEKL. Trimming shortened V by 1 base and J by 1 base, and 14 bases separated the two germline ends. CDR3 length: 16 amino acids. CDR3 nucleotides: TGCGCCAGCAGCCAAGGTTTCACAGGGTTGTCCTACGAGCAGTACTTC. Translation: CASSQGFTGLSYEQYF.

This clone was recorded once. The chain joins TRBV18 to TRBJ2-7; a possible D gene is TRBD2 (6 bases). V lost 0 bases and J 9 bases, leaving 12 bases between the germline ends. This CDR3 is 13 amino acids long. Germline CDR1 is KGHSH and CDR2 is LQKENI. CDR3 in amino acids: CASSPPIQEGQYF. The CDR3 coding sequence is TGTGCCAGCTCACCACCGATACAGGAGGGGCAGTACTTC.

The chain uses TRBV5-1 and TRBJ1-2; 9 bases agree with TRBD1. Germline-derived CDR1 and CDR2 are SGHRS and YFSETQ. With V trimmed by 2 bases and J by 2 bases, 4 bases remained unmatched. The CDR3 covers 15 residues. The CDR3 spells CASSLLTGGNYGYTF. CDR3 coding DNA: TGCGCCAGCAGCTTACTGACAGGGGGGAACTATGGCTACACCTTC.

The chain has TRBV6-6 and TRBJ1-5, with TRBD1 matching over 9 bases. The trim removed 8 bases at V and 4 bases at J, leaving 9 bases unmatched. This CDR3 comprises 15 residues. Germline CDR1 is MNHNY and CDR2 is SVGAGI (reference sequence). DNA of the CDR3: TGTGCCAGCTCGGGGGACAGGGCGTCAAATCAGCCCCAGCATTTT. As protein: CASSGDRASNQPQHF.

The J gene is TRBJ2-7, the V gene TRBV25-1; D gene ambiguous. CDR1 and CDR2 from the germline V gene are MGHDK and SYGVNS. The ends were cut back, 3 bases at V and 6 bases at J, with 15 bases in the middle. The CDR3 has 14 residues. This CDR3 is CASSDPNLVGEQYF. The CDR3 DNA reads as TGTGCCAGCAGTGATCCCAACCTAGTGGGCGAGCAGTACTTC.

The rearrangement joins TRBV7-2 to TRBJ2-7, with D perhaps TRBD1 (6 bases). Germline assignment: CDR1 SGHTA and CDR2 FQGNSA. The ends were cut back, 4 bases at V and 9 bases at J, with 10 bases in the middle. The CDR3 extends over 11 amino acids. In DNA, the CDR3 is TGTGCCAGCAGCTCTACAGGGACGCAGTACTTC. Protein sequence: CASSSTGTQYF.

The chain recombines TRBV12-5 with TRBJ1-5; TRBD1 matches 9 bases. The CDR3 has 14 residues. Germline V gives CDR1 LGHNT, CDR2 FRNRAP. V shed 1 base, J shed 6 bases, and the junction held 1 base outside the gene matches. The CDR3 nucleotides are TGTGCTAGTGGTTTGGGACAGGGGGTTCAGCCCCAGCATTTT. This encodes CASGLGQGVQPQHF.

The rearrangement links TRBV5-4 to TRBJ2-1; 8 bases map to TRBD2. Unmatched junction bases numbered 4, after V lost 3 bases and J lost 2 bases. There are 15 residues in the CDR3. Germline loops: CDR1 SGHNT, CDR2 YYREEE (reference sequence). CDR3 nucleotide sequence: TGTGCCAGCAGCTCGGGACTAGTTCCCTACAATGAGCAGTTCTTC. Its translation: CASSSGLVPYNEQFF.

As DNA, the CDR3 is TGTGCCAGCAGCTCGCCGGGACAGGGGTCGTATGAGCAGTTCTTC. This sequence encodes CASSSPGQGSYEQFF. V usage is TRBV28 and J usage is TRBJ2-1; 10 bases map to TRBD1. V trimming: 6 bases; J trimming: 8 bases; junction bases outside the gene matches: 10. CDR3 length: 15 residues. Germline V lookup: CDR1 MDHEN, CDR2 SYDVKM.

V and J are TRBV9 and TRBJ2-3; the match to TRBD2 covers 8 bases. Unmatched junction bases numbered 5, after V lost 5 bases and J lost 0 bases. Germline CDR1 is SGDLS and CDR2 is YYNGEE. The CDR3 spans 15 residues. The CDR3 DNA reads as TGTGCCAGCAGAGGAGCGGGAGTTAGCACAGATACGCAGTATTTT. Encoded protein: CASRGAGVSTDTQYF.

The chain combines TRBV15 with TRBJ2-4; D unclear. Per the germline V gene, CDR1 is LNHNV and CDR2 is YYDKDF (reference sequence). The V gene lost 6 bases and the J gene lost 15 bases, with 15 bases spanning the gap. The CDR3 consists of 11 residues. The CDR3 region is CATSIGPQRYF. CDR3 nucleotides: TGTGCCACCAGTATCGGCCCGCAGCGGTACTTC.

The chain has TRBV6-5 and TRBJ2-7; no definite D call. Germline-derived CDR1 and CDR2 are MNHEY and SVGAGI. Trimming cost V 3 bases and J 4 bases, with 16 bases left between them. This CDR3 comprises 15 residues. Here the CDR3 reads CASSYRMGQRYEQYF. As DNA, the CDR3 is TGTGCCAGCAGTTATAGGATGGGTCAGAGGTACGAGCAGTACTTC.

The chain has TRBV4-1 and TRBJ1-1; D not certain. Germline V lookup: CDR1 MGHRA, CDR2 YSYEKL. The CDR3 has 14 residues. V lost 1 base and J 2 bases, leaving 8 bases between the germline ends. The CDR3 loop is CASSQGPVNTEAFF. The DNA of the CDR3 is TGCGCCAGCAGCCAAGGCCCGGTCAACACTGAAGCTTTCTTT.

The table lists this clone with a few counts. The chain couples TRBV7-3 to TRBJ2-3, with 14 bases fitting TRBD2. Losses at the gene ends were 5 bases for V and 6 bases for J; bases not matched to a gene: 10. Looked up from germline, CDR1 is SGHTA and CDR2 is FQGTGA. The CDR3 runs 17 residues. This chain's CDR3 is CASSPWGTSGSGDTQYF. Here the CDR3 DNA reads TGTGCCAGCAGCCCCTGGGGGACTAGCGGGAGTGGTGATACGCAGTATTTT.

The chain combines TRBV10-3 with TRBJ1-1, with TRBD1 as a possible D gene (6 bases). The germline V and J ends were trimmed by 2 bases and 4 bases, with 14 bases remaining between them. This CDR3 is 15 amino acids long. CDR1 and CDR2 from the germline V gene are ENHRY and SYGVKD. In DNA, the CDR3 is TGTGCCATCAGTGAGAAGGCAGGGGAGGGCACTGAAGCTTTCTTT. Amino acid sequence: CAISEKAGEGTEAFF.

The rearrangement uses TRBV7-9 and TRBJ2-1; no firm D call. This CDR3 is built from 15 residues. V lost 5 bases to trimming and J lost 6 bases, with 17 bases between them. Germline values: CDR1 SEHNR, CDR2 FQNEAQ (reference sequence). The CDR3 nucleotides read TGTGCCAGCAGCCCCCGACGACTTGGTTCCAATGAGCAGTTCTTC. It is translated as CASSPRRLGSNEQFF.

The genes are TRBV28 and TRBJ1-4; TRBD1 aligns across 11 bases. CDR1 and CDR2 (germline): MDHEN, SYDVKM. Germline trimming cut 6 bases from V and 7 bases from J; bases unmatched to any gene: 7. The CDR3 is 15 residues long. The CDR3, as DNA: TGTGCCAGCAGCCGGACAGGGGGCGCCCCTGAAAAACTGTTTTTT. Protein sequence: CASSRTGGAPEKLFF.

CDR3 region: CASSLVRETQYF. In DNA form, the CDR3 reads TGTGCCAGCAGCTTAGTACGGGAGACCCAGTACTTC. The V gene is TRBV11-2, the J gene TRBJ2-5; D not resolved. V was trimmed by 1 base and J by 5 bases, leaving 5 bases between them. Germline V gene data show CDR1 as SGHAT and CDR2 as FQNNGV. CDR3 length equals 12 residues.

This chain joins TRBV7-6 and TRBJ2-7; 7 nucleotides match TRBD2. Germline trimming cut 3 bases from V and 4 bases from J; bases unmatched to any gene: 3. This CDR3 comprises 13 residues. Germline V gives CDR1 SGHVS, CDR2 FNYEAQ. The CDR3 bases are TGTGCCAGCAGCTTTCAGCGGGAATACGAGCAGTACTTC. It encodes CASSFQREYEQYF.